This entry describes one TCR beta chain. Germline V gene lookup returns CDR1 MNHEY and CDR2 SMNVEV (reference sequence). CDR3 length: 14 residues. V was pared by 7 bases and J by 0 bases, with 10 bases between. The sample is drawn from a study of CD4+ T cells in melanoma. The repertoire was sequenced with immunoSEQ multiplex PCR; TCRdb's copy has only in-frame clones and lacks some. The sample lists 3,500 to 4,500 clones, around 68% occurring once. The sequence was collected from a human donor with melanoma. The sample consisted of cells from a culture (not recorded whether cultured in vitro). The gene calls are TRBV27 and TRBJ2-1; TRBD2 is a possible D gene (6 bases). CDR3 loop: CASTAGSSYNEQFF. The CDR3 region has the DNA TGTGCCAGCACCGCCGGGAGCTCCTACAATGAGCAGTTCTTC.